This T cell receptor (beta chain) was identified during a study of blood T cell repertoires in COVID-19. Study-wide context: The study drew acute and convalescent COVID-19 samples from the United States, Italy and Spain. PBMCs, B-cell-depleted T cells, or T cells provided the cDNA or gDNA that made up the material.

Authors' analysis steps: Reference gene primer amplification gave nucleated cell count estimates. The data were produced by immunoSEQ multiplex PCR, yet TCRdb's version contains in-frame clones alone and is incomplete. V, J and clone size derive from that table, while D and trimming were established from the DNA sequence. This sample carries around 210,000 clones, nearly 90% of them seen once, and the ten largest clones take over 15%. This CDR3 is built from 15 residues. The germline V gene encodes CDR1 SEHNR and CDR2 FQNEAQ (reference sequence). With V trimmed by 8 bases and J by 1 base, 7 bases remained unmatched. The Seattle patients, enrolled during active infection, were followed longitudinally.

The sample comprised peripheral blood. The chain carries TRBV7-9 and TRBJ2-3; 9 positions match TRBD2. This clonotype was sampled from a man aged 50 or older with COVID-19, enrolled during active disease. CDR3: CASLAGFLGTDTQYF. The CDR3 bases are TGTGCCAGCCTAGCGGGATTTTTAGGCACAGATACGCAGTATTTT.